This T cell receptor beta chain originates from a study of cytomegalovirus exposure and HLA in healthy donors (dated 2017 in TCRdb). Some background on the complete study: An earlier analysis of approximately 600 of the donors reported 276 Gb of sequence data and 117 million unique TCR beta sequences from about 179 million T cells. An early release covering over 500 HLA-typed donors comprised approximately 290 gigabases of sequencing data and around 80 million unique TCR sequences. Of the 300 to 500 genotyped donors, more than 75% were placed in the genetic ancestry cluster associated with self-reported Caucasian donors. The study was designed to test whether signatures of past pathogen exposure could be identified by cataloging public T cell receptors. The study used immunosequencing to profile the T cell repertoires of some 600 subjects and linked those repertoires to cytomegalovirus serostatus. In addition to the first cohort of 666 subjects, a separate validation cohort of 130 or so different subjects was used. To predict cytomegalovirus infection status, the study combined high-throughput TCR immunosequencing, statistical association of individual TCRs with disease status, and machine learning. A later analysis re-examined previously published TCR beta repertoires from around 670 donors and added high-resolution HLA genotyping to investigate patterns of TCR occurrence. Rather than using new phenotypic data, the later analysis identified candidate immune exposures from TCR beta sequences and from how often those sequences occurred across donors. To decide whether each TCR beta V gene segment behaved as functional or pseudogenic, an earlier analysis of fewer than 750 of the donors relied on high-throughput TCR beta sequencing. Donor age, sex, ethnicity and CMV serostatus were collected together with the repertoire data. Genome-wide SNP genotypes for about three fifths of the roughly 670 donors were used in a later genetic analysis, which treated that subset as a discovery cohort. Every discovery cohort repertoire had been produced on one sequencing platform. Class I and class II HLA loci were covered by the typing at four-digit resolution. Typing coverage differed by locus: A, B, C, DRB1 and DQB1 were typed in about 620-640 donors, DQA1 in roughly 510, DPA1 in 600 to 610, and DPB1 in roughly 450. Several DR-DQ haplotypes were treated as single units for association and clustering because of strong linkage in the cohort. Among 398 genotyped donors of the cohort, an average of roughly 240,000 unique TCR beta nucleotide sequences were sequenced per donor, roughly 20% of them non-productive.

Library method: the immunoSEQ multiplex PCR assay. For the multiplex PCR, a mixture combining 60 forward primers for TCR Vbeta segments and 13 reverse primers for TCR Jbeta segments was used. The CDR3 region of rearranged TCR beta genes was amplified from genomic DNA by a multiplex PCR assay. The Illumina HiSeq System was used to sequence the amplified TCR beta libraries as 87-base-pair reads. On the study's bioinformatics: A later analysis tallied roughly 80 million unique TCR beta chains across the 666 repertoires, and approximately 12 million of those chains were shared by two or more donors. Raw reads were error-corrected and collapsed into unique sequences by a nearest-neighbor algorithm in which closely related sequences were merged to remove PCR and sequencing errors. V, D and J gene segments were assigned by aligning CDR3 sequences to IMGT reference sequences. Each retained sequence needed at least a six-nucleotide match to both a V gene segment and a J gene segment. Rearrangements were called productive when the CDR3 lacked stop codons and stayed in frame with V and J; all others were non-productive. Following IMGT convention, CDR3 was defined as the stretch from the second conserved V-encoded cysteine up to the conserved J-encoded phenylalanine. In an earlier analysis of 500 to 650 of the donors, sequences lacking an unambiguous match to a single V gene segment were excluded. In an earlier analysis of around 600 of the donors, V segments were called functional above 56.7% productive rearrangements and were called segregating when the between-donor standard deviation exceeded 5%. To diagnose cytomegalovirus status from the catalog of TCR beta chain sequences, a statistical classification framework was built. In a later analysis, V and J genes were assigned by comparing TCR nucleotide sequences against IMGT/GENE-DB human TR gene sequences. In a later analysis, CDR3 sequences and most-parsimonious VDJ recombination scenarios were assigned using the TCRdist pipeline. In a later analysis, each TCR beta chain was defined by its CDR3 amino acid sequence together with its V-gene family, and reads lacking a unique V-gene family were excluded. A later analysis removed 592 highly shared, low-generation-probability nucleotide sequences to deal with suspected cross-contamination and a sequencing artifact. A later analysis calculated a clonal expansion index for each public chain from normalized within-repertoire ranks of inferred template counts. Generation probabilities in a later analysis came from a VDJ recombination model fitted to out-of-frame rearrangements, and those results were checked against IGoR. Hypergeometric tests were used in a later analysis to score TCR-TCR, TCR-HLA and TCR-CMV co-occurrence, with a repertoire-size bias correction applied to the TCR pairs. In a later analysis, false discovery rates were estimated by permuting HLA or CMV assignments 20 times. In a later analysis, co-occurring TCRs were grouped with DBSCAN, and TCRdist sequence similarity was added when clustering was performed within HLA-allele-positive subsets. Repertoires with fewer than 30,000 or more than 120,000 public chains were left out of co-occurrence clustering, as were five repertoires with anomalous nucleotide sharing. Imported from immuneACCESS, the table was reduced by TCRdb to in-frame sequences with V and J called. These copies leave out some clones; in studies compared against another copy, an unresolved V gene accounts for under half, and the cause of the remainder is not known. V, J and clone size are taken as reported in that table, and D and trimming were inferred from the DNA itself. The sample table contains over 100,000 clones; only one count was recorded for approximately 81% of them. The ten largest clones take up 2.5% to 3.5% of the sample.

This clone was detected only a few times. The specificity of this receptor is unknown. No base-level quality is on record; no much larger clone is a single base apart. Study-wide conclusions, independent of this receptor: Across donors, most TCR sequences were observed very rarely, whereas some public TCRs were present in many individuals. A later genetic analysis associated a missense DCLRE1C variant with V-gene and J-gene trimming of TCR beta chains, and an independent cohort replicated the association. HLA typing was unavailable for some donors at each locus, so association tests used only the typed subset. According to a later analysis, most CMV-associated TCR beta chains appeared to be HLA-restricted, and the HLA associations seemed to be driven largely by CMV exposure. According to a later genetic analysis, donors in an Asian-associated ancestry cluster had fewer N-insertions in productive TCRs than the approximately 670-donor mean. Cytomegalovirus status was reported to be diagnosed by the classifier with high specificity and sensitivity in both the original and validation cohorts. It was suggested by the authors that the approach could potentially be generalized to other disease states and immunological phenotypes. A few of the identified cytomegalovirus-associated TCR beta chains were confirmed in vitro to be specific for cytomegalovirus antigens. Linkage disequilibrium might explain the correlated functional status among segregating V segments, but an unknown experimental factor could not be ruled out. The study gave a list of roughly 150 TCR beta chains associated with cytomegalovirus. A later analysis reported that several top co-occurrence clusters appeared linked to parvovirus B19, influenza, CMV and Epstein-Barr virus. When HLA alleles, especially DR and DQ, strongly co-occurred, TCR associations were difficult to assign to individual alleles. In this cohort, only TCR beta chains were sequenced, and detectable features were limited by the absence of alpha or paired-chain data. The sequencing pipeline was judged likely to have produced a cluster of highly shared sequence variants as a technical artifact. Immune exposure information for the cohort was limited to CMV serostatus. In a later analysis, HLA-associated TCR beta chains showed more clonal expansion and lower generation probabilities than non-associated chains that were equally common. At a false discovery rate of 0.05, a later analysis linked approximately 18,000 TCR beta sequences to specific HLA alleles. Some IMGT-functional V segments, including TRBV6-2 and TRBV6-3, could not be told apart with the 87-base-pair reads, so those segments were excluded. The presence/absence analyses assumed that sequencing depth was roughly uniform across donors, and that assumption may not be true. Broadly in line with IMGT annotations, most TCR beta V segments showed up in productive rearrangements about 87% or about 30% of the time in an earlier analysis of under 700 of the donors. In a later analysis, the rate of TCR association differed among HLA loci, with DRB1 alleles having the most associated TCRs and HLA-C alleles having the fewest. Because counts were too low, seventeen rarely observed V segments, including chromosome 9 orphons, were left out of the earlier analysis of roughly 600 of the donors. A further reported finding was that TCR beta sequences accurately predicted the HLA-A and HLA-B alleles for most subjects in the first cohort.

The cohort consisted of 666 healthy bone marrow donors. At the time of sampling, all cohort members were nominally healthy, though unrecorded immune exposures were likely present. The donor tested CMV seropositive and was one of the 289 seropositive cohort members. A peripheral blood sample was provided by each donor, and peripheral blood mononuclear cells were used for TCR beta sequencing. The Qiagen DNeasy Blood Extraction Kit was used to extract genomic DNA from the blood cell samples. The junction shows trimming of 1 base on V and 2 bases on J, plus 12 bases between the germline ends. Measured from the cysteine to the phenylalanine, the CDR3 is 15 residues long. Only CDR3 DNA remains: 45 bases, in frame from the first base. Looking up the germline V gene yields CDR1 SNHLY and CDR2 FYNNEI.

This TCR was sampled from a woman between 18 and 29 years old in good health and CMV-seropositive. Input material: PBMCs. The rearranged chain carries TRBV2 and TRBJ2-7; TRBD1 might be the D gene, on 5 matching bases. DNA sequence: TGTGCCAGCAGTGAAGGGGGCGCAGGAACCTACGAGCAGTACTTC. Its protein is CASSEGGAGTYEQYF.